This T cell receptor beta chain emerged from a study of regulatory T cells in long-lasting Graves disease. HTBI primers from iRepertoire and Arm-PCR of CDR3 regions yielded the TCR beta libraries. TCRdb passed the multiplex PCR reads through MiXCR, listing each CDR3 protein once. The sample records roughly 500,000 distinct CDR3 sequences, 20% to 25% being singletons. This clonotype was counted only a few times. Antigen unknown. Time point here: persistent/refractory GD, antithyroid drugs over 5 years with positive TRAb. PBMC RNA served as the TCR library source. General observations from the study: Newly diagnosed Graves' patients had higher TCR diversity than persistent ones.

The source is a female donor with Graves disease. This material consisted of peripheral blood mononuclear cells (PBMCs), taken when the disease was refractory, from a patient treated with antithyroid drugs.

CDR3 sequence reads: CASRDLGPQHF. In DNA form, the CDR3 reads TGTGCCAGCAGGGACCTGGGACCCCAGCATTTT. This chain connects TRBV7-2 to TRBJ1-5; unclear D gene. The V end lost 6 bases, the J end lost 10 bases, and 10 bases lay between the germline ends. Germline V CDR1 and CDR2: SGHTA, FQGNSA. The CDR3 totals 11 residues. The variable domain in full, completed from reference TRBV7-2 and TRBJ1-5, reads GAGVSQSPSNKVTEKGKDVELRCDPISGHTALYWYRQSLGQGLEFLIYFQGNSAPDKSGLPSDRFSAERTGGSVSTLTIQRTQQEDSAVYLCASRDLGPQHFGDGTRLSIL.